This T cell receptor beta chain came from a study of T cell responses to AZD1222 COVID-19 vaccine. The data were produced by immunoSEQ multiplex PCR, yet TCRdb's version contains in-frame clones alone and is incomplete. The profile shows 150,000 to 200,000 clones, approximately 90% of them singletons. Comments on this clone: Its antigen is unknown.

Germline CDR1 and CDR2: PRHDT and FYEKMQ (reference sequence). This CDR3 is built from 14 residues. The ends lost 1 base at V and 4 bases at J; junction bases unmatched: 2. Overall study findings and caveats: There were mostly white British donors and more females than males, and clonal diversity was possibly underestimated. After the peak T cell response, and only then, were repertoires sampled. It was only a handful of AZD1222 recipients who were seropositive at baseline. Two AZD1222 doses significantly raised spike-specific TCR breadth and depth over controls.

This receptor was obtained from an adult who received the AZD1222 COVID-19 vaccine. This specimen consisted of peripheral blood, obtained 28 days after the second AZD1222 dose. V and J are TRBV13 and TRBJ2-3; 7 bases are a match to TRBD1. The CDR3 here is CASSLVGGADTQYF. The CDR3 DNA follows: TGTGCCAGCAGCTTAGTAGGGGGCGCAGATACGCAGTATTTT.